This T cell receptor (beta chain) was retrieved from a study of T cells after yellow fever vaccination. Broader study findings: The secondary T-cell response peaked on day 5, not day 15, but was weaker.

Each CDR3 protein is one row after TCRdb ran MiXCR on the 5' RACE reads. Of under 300,000 distinct CDR3 sequences listed, 10% to 15% are singletons. This clonotype was picked up a small number of times. Its antigen is not known. The germline CDR1 and CDR2 sequences are SGHRS and YFSETQ. With 0 bases removed from V and 5 bases from J, the gap between germline ends came to 13 bases. CDR3 length: 15 residues. The chain combines TRBV5-1 with TRBJ2-3; D ambiguous. This specimen consisted of CD4+ T cells sorted from PBMCs, obtained 45 days after the yellow fever booster vaccination. This receptor was taken from a man aged 30 to 39 who received the YFV17D yellow fever vaccine. This CDR3 is CASSLGGKSRDTQYF. The CDR3 DNA is TGCGCCAGCAGCTTGGGCGGAAAGAGTAGAGATACGCAGTATTTT.